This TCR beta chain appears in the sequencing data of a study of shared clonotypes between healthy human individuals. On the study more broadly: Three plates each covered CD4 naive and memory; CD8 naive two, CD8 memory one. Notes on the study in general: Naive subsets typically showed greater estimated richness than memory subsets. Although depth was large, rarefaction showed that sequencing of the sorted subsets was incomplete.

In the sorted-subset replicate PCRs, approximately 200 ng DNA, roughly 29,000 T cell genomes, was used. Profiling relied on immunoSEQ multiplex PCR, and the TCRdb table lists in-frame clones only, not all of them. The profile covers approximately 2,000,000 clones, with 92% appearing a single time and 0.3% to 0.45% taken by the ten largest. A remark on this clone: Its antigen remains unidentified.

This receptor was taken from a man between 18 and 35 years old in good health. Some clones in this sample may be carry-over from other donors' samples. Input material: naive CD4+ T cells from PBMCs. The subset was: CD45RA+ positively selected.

CDR3 DNA: TGTGCCAGACCGGCTAAGACCAGTACTGGCTACACCTTC. Residues: CARPAKTSTGYTF. This chain joins TRBV7-7 and TRBJ1-2; D unclear. V shed 9 bases and J shed 7 bases, with 18 bases lying between them. This CDR3 is 13 amino acids long. The germline CDR1 and CDR2 sequences are SSHAT and FNYEAQ (reference sequence).